The T cell receptor (beta chain) described here comes from a study of T-cell reconstitution after alpha-beta-depleted transplantation in children. A few counts support this clonotype. Its antigen is not identified. Whole-study findings and limits: Some patients' high day-60 TCRbeta diversity was attributed to recipient cells surviving conditioning. T-cell counts and diversity at one year following transplant were attributed mainly to newly produced T cells. Expanded clones from the graft, numbering several hundred, reportedly supplied alpha-beta T cells about two months after transplant.

Preparation of the TCRbeta library involved a method that used unique molecular identifiers. Using its own MiXCR run on the PCR reads, TCRdb lists one record per CDR3 protein. The sample holds 98,000 or so distinct CDR3 sequences, less than 25% seen once. Source: PBMCs, taken before TCRalphabeta/CD19-depleted stem cell transplant. The origin of this receptor is a boy aged 2 to 10 with acute lymphoblastic leukemia, due to receive a stem cell transplant.

CDR3 coding DNA: TGTGCCAGCGGGCTAGCGGAGAGCACAGATACGCAGTATTTT. It specifies CASGLAESTDTQYF. V gene TRBV28 combines with J gene TRBJ2-3; TRBD2 matches at 7 bases. The germline CDR1 and CDR2 sequences are MDHEN and SYDVKM. V shed 8 bases, J shed 0 bases, and the junction held 5 bases outside the gene matches. The CDR3 consists of 14 residues.